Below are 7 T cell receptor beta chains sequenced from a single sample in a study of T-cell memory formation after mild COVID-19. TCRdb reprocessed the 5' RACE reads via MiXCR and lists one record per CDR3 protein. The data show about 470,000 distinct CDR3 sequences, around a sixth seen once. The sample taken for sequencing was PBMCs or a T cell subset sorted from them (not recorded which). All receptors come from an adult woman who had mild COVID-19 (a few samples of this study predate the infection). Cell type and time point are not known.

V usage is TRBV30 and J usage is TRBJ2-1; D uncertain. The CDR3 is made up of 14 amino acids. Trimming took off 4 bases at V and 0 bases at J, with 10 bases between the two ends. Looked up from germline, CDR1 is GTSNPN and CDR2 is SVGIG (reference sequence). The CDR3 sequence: CAWKPDFSYNEQFF. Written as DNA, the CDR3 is TGTGCCTGGAAGCCAGATTTCTCCTACAATGAGCAGTTCTTC.

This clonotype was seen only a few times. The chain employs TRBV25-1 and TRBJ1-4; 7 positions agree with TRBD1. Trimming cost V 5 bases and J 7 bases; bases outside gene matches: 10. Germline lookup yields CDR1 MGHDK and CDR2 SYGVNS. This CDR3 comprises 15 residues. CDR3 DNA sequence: TGTGCCAGCAGTACCCCACAGGGGCGGGGTGAAAAACTGTTTTTT. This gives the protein CASSTPQGRGEKLFF.

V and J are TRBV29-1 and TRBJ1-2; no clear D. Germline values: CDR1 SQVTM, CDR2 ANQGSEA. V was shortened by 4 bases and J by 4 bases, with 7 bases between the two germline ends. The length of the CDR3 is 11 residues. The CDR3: CSVGGIYGYTF. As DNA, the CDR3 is TGCAGCGTTGGAGGGATCTATGGCTACACCTTC.

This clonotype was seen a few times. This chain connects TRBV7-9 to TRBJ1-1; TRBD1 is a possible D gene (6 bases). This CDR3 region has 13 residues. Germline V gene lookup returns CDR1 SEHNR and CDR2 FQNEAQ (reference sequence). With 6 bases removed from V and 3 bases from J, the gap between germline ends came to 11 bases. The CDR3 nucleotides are TGTGCCAGCAGACAAGGGGGGGACACTGAAGCTTTCTTT. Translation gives CASRQGGDTEAFF. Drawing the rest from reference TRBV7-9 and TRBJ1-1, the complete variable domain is DTGVSQNPRHKITKRGQNVTFRCDPISEHNRLYWYRQTLGQGPEFLTYFQNEAQLEKSRLLSDRFSAERPKGSFSTLEIQRTEQGDSAMYLCASRQGGDTEAFFGQGTRLTVV.

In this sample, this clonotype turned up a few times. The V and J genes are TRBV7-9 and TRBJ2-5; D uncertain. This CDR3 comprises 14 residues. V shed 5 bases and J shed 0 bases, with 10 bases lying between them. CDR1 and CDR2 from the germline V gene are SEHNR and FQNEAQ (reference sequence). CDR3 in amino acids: CASSTPPYQETQYF. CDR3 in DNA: TGTGCCAGCAGCACGCCGCCGTACCAAGAGACCCAGTACTTC.

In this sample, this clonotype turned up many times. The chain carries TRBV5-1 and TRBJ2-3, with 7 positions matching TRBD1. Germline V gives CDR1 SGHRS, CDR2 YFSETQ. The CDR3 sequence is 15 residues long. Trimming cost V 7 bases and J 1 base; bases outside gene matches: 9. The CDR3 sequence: CASEKGGAGTDTQYF. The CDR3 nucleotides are TGCGCCAGCGAGAAAGGGGGCGCGGGCACAGATACGCAGTATTTT.

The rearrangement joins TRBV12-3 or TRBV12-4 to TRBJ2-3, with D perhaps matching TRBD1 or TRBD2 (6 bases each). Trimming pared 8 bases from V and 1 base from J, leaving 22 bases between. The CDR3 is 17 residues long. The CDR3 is CASSTRRDTIRTDTQYF. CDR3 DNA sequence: TGTGCCAGCTCAACACGGCGGGACACCATACGCACAGATACGCAGTATTTT.